These 6 T cell receptor beta chains share one sample of origin, sequenced in a study of CD8+CD57+ T cells in acquired aplastic anemia. The study profiled TCR beta VDJ and CDR3 using genomic DNA as template. Each CDR3 protein is one row after TCRdb ran MiXCR on the reads. The sample has tens of thousands of distinct CDR3 sequences; 76% are singletons. Input material: sorted CD4+, CD8+, or CD8+CD57+ T cells (not recorded which) from PBMCs. Receptor source: a human donor in good health, serving as a control.

The rearrangement links TRBV9 to TRBJ2-1; D is possibly TRBD1 or TRBD2 (6 bases each). The CDR3 is 12 amino acids. Germline V gene data show CDR1 as SGDLS and CDR2 as YYNGEE. V was pared by 3 bases and J by 6 bases, with 7 bases between. The CDR3 sequence: CASSGGANEQFF. The CDR3 coding sequence is TGTGCCAGCAGCGGGGGGGCCAATGAGCAGTTCTTC. The full variable domain, with the rest looked up from reference TRBV9 and TRBJ2-1, is DSGVTQTPKHLITATGQRVTLRCSPRSGDLSVYWYQQSLDQGLQFLIQYYNGEERAKGNILERFSAQQFPDLHSELNLSSLELGDSALYFCASSGGANEQFFGPGTRLTVL.

The chain carries TRBV11-2 and TRBJ2-3, with 10 bases fitting TRBD2. V gave up 5 bases and J gave up 7 bases; unmatched junction bases: 9. CDR1 is SGHAT and CDR2 is FQNNGV in the germline V gene. The CDR3 covers 15 residues. As DNA, the CDR3 is TGTGCCAGCAGCCGAGCTAGCGGGGGTTCCCATACGCAGTATTTT. Amino acid sequence: CASSRASGGSHTQYF.

This chain joins TRBV7-8 and TRBJ1-4; D gene uncertain. The V end was cut by 5 bases, the J end by 11 bases, with 15 bases between. Germline-derived CDR1 and CDR2 are SGHVS and FQNEAQ. The CDR3 covers 13 residues. The CDR3 coding sequence is TGTGCCAGCAGCGGCCTCAGCGGGGATAAACTGTTTTTT. As protein: CASSGLSGDKLFF.

The chain carries TRBV7-8 and TRBJ1-1; D call uncertain. The germline V gene encodes CDR1 SGHVS and CDR2 FQNEAQ. The CDR3 sequence is 12 residues long. With 5 bases removed from V and 4 bases from J, the gap between germline ends came to 8 bases. The CDR3 sequence is CASSPKATEAFF. CDR3 coding DNA: TGTGCCAGCAGCCCCAAGGCCACTGAAGCTTTCTTT.

The rearrangement joins TRBV29-1 to TRBJ1-2; TRBD1 matches 9 bases. Germline trimming cut 3 bases from V and 4 bases from J; bases unmatched to any gene: 3. There are 13 residues in the CDR3. CDR1 is SQVTM and CDR2 is ANQGSEA in the germline V gene. The DNA for the CDR3 is TGCAGCGTTGAGACAGGGGGAAGCTATGGCTACACCTTC. Encoded protein: CSVETGGSYGYTF.

The rearrangement links TRBV29-1 to TRBJ2-3; the match to TRBD2 covers 9 bases. Unmatched junction bases numbered 6, after V lost 6 bases and J lost 2 bases. There are 14 residues in the CDR3. In germline, CDR1 is SQVTM, CDR2 ANQGSEA. The CDR3 DNA follows: TGCAGCGTAGCCGGGACTAGCAACACAGATACGCAGTATTTT. It translates to CSVAGTSNTDTQYF.